The 27 T cell receptor beta chains below come from one sample, sequenced in a study of cytomegalovirus exposure and HLA in healthy donors. The study ran its PCR with 60 Vbeta and 13 Jbeta primers. Sequencing was performed with immunoSEQ multiplex PCR; in TCRdb, only in-frame clones are kept and a portion is missing. The profile covers 150,000 to 250,000 clones, with around three quarters appearing a single time and approximately 2.1% taken by the ten largest. The specimen was PBMCs. These receptors originate from a man aged 25 to 40 in good health and CMV-seronegative.

This rearrangement joins TRBV2 to TRBJ2-3, with no clear D. Germline V gives CDR1 SNHLY, CDR2 FYNNEI. The ends were cut back, 3 bases at V and 0 bases at J, with 10 bases in the middle. There are 15 residues in the CDR3. For the CDR3, the DNA is TGTGCCAGCAGTGATACCCCTATTAGCACAGATACGCAGTATTTT. It yields the protein CASSDTPISTDTQYF.

The chain carries TRBV27 and TRBJ1-6, with 11 positions matching TRBD1. There are 15 residues in the CDR3. Trimming cost V 5 bases and J 8 bases; bases outside gene matches: 5. Germline lookup yields CDR1 MNHEY and CDR2 SMNVEV (reference sequence). The CDR3 here is CASSLGTGGDSPLHF. For the CDR3, the DNA is TGTGCCAGCAGTCTCGGGACAGGGGGGGATTCACCCCTCCACTTT.

The chain is built from TRBV11-3 and TRBJ2-7; 7 bases line up with TRBD1. Germline trimming cut 5 bases from V and 3 bases from J; bases unmatched to any gene: 4. Germline CDR1 SGHNT, CDR2 YENEEA. CDR3 size: 13 residues. CDR3 loop: CASSNRDSYEQYF. Here the CDR3 DNA reads TGTGCCAGCAGCAACCGGGACAGCTACGAGCAGTACTTC.

This clone occurred a few times. V usage is TRBV19 and J usage is TRBJ2-7; no firm D call. Germline V gives CDR1 LNHDA, CDR2 SQIVND (reference sequence). The CDR3 totals 11 residues. V was trimmed by 6 bases and J by 2 bases, leaving 5 bases between them. The chain's CDR3 is CASRSAYEQYF. In DNA form, the CDR3 reads TGTGCCAGTAGATCCGCCTACGAGCAGTACTTC. The variable domain in full, completed from reference TRBV19 and TRBJ2-7, reads DGGITQSPKYLFRKEGQNVTLSCEQNLNHDAMYWYRQDPGQGLRLIYYSQIVNDFQKGDIAEGYSVSREKKESFPLTVTSAQKNPTAFYLCASRSAYEQYFGPGTRLTVT.

This clone was seen more than once but under ten times. The V and J genes are TRBV7-9 and TRBJ2-7, with 8 bases lining up with TRBD1. The ends lost 5 bases at V and 2 bases at J; junction bases unmatched: 5. CDR1 and CDR2 (germline): SEHNR, FQNEAQ (reference sequence). CDR3 length: 14 amino acids. The CDR3 DNA is TGTGCCAGCAGCGGAGGGACAGGTCCCTACGAGCAGTACTTC. Protein product: CASSGGTGPYEQYF.

The chain links TRBV14 to TRBJ2-1; D perhaps matches TRBD2 (5 bases). Deletions cut 1 base from V and 6 bases from J, with 19 bases between. There are 17 residues in the CDR3. Germline values: CDR1 SGHDN, CDR2 FVKESK. The CDR3 bases are TGTGCCAGCAGCCAAGTAATTGGTATCGCTAGCCGCAATGAGCAGTTCTTC. Its translation: CASSQVIGIASRNEQFF. The full variable domain, with the rest looked up from reference TRBV14 and TRBJ2-1, is EAGVTQFPSHSVIEKGQTVTLRCDPISGHDNLYWYRRVMGKEIKFLLHFVKESKQDESGMPNNRFLAERTGGTYSTLKVQPAELEDSGVYFCASSQVIGIASRNEQFFGPGTRLTVL.

This clone has only one observation. J is TRBJ2-1 and V is TRBV25-1; 8 positions agree with TRBD2. The CDR3 is 14 residues long. V lost 8 bases, J lost 2 bases, and 5 bases stayed unmatched. Germline CDR1 and CDR2: MGHDK and SYGVNS. In DNA, the CDR3 is TGTGCCAGCGTTAGCGGGGCTACCTACAATGAGCAGTTCTTC. Its protein product is CASVSGATYNEQFF.

The chain employs TRBV4-1 and TRBJ2-2; TRBD2 matches 7 bases. The germline gives CDR1 MGHRA, CDR2 YSYEKL. The CDR3 has 15 amino acids. V trimming: 1 base; J trimming: 4 bases; junction bases outside the gene matches: 3. The CDR3: CASSQGAGFTGELFF. Here the CDR3 DNA reads TGCGCCAGCAGCCAAGGAGCGGGGTTCACCGGGGAGCTGTTTTTT.

The chain employs TRBV27 and TRBJ1-2; 12 bases fit TRBD1. The V gene end was trimmed by 3 bases and the J gene end by 6 bases; junction bases not matched to a gene: 5. The CDR3 covers 15 residues. Germline V gene data show CDR1 as MNHEY and CDR2 as SMNVEV (reference sequence). CDR3 DNA sequence: TGTGCCAGCAGTTTTTCGGGACAGGGGGCAAATGGCTACACCTTC. Residues: CASSFSGQGANGYTF.

The chain is built from TRBV5-4 and TRBJ2-7; TRBD1 might be the D (6 bases). Trimming left V 4 bases short and J 3 bases short, with 17 bases between. Germline CDR1 is SGHNT and CDR2 is YYREEE (reference sequence). The CDR3 spans 15 residues. The CDR3 DNA is TGTGCCAGCAGCCCACGGGACACGGGTAACTACGAGCAGTACTTC. It yields the protein CASSPRDTGNYEQYF.

V usage is TRBV7-3 and J usage is TRBJ2-5; D is unclear. The ends were cut back, 8 bases at V and 2 bases at J, with 18 bases in the middle. Germline values: CDR1 SGHTA, CDR2 FQGTGA. The CDR3 has 15 amino acids. In DNA, the CDR3 is TGTGCCAGCCGTAAAGGCGAGGTCGGACAAGAGACCCAGTACTTC. Its translation: CASRKGEVGQETQYF.

This sequence joins TRBV11-2 and TRBJ2-7, with D possibly TRBD2 on 6 matching bases. Germline assignment: CDR1 SGHAT and CDR2 FQNNGV. The CDR3 length is 13 residues. The V end lost 4 bases, the J end lost 2 bases, and 9 bases lay between the germline ends. CDR3 DNA sequence: TGTGCCAGCAGCTGGGGACTGACCTACGAGCAGTACTTC. It yields the protein CASSWGLTYEQYF.

The chain combines TRBV4-1 with TRBJ1-2, with D hard to call. Germline values: CDR1 MGHRA, CDR2 YSYEKL. The V gene lost 1 base and the J gene lost 8 bases, with 14 bases spanning the gap. This CDR3 comprises 14 residues. The CDR3 nucleotides are TGCGCCAGCAGCCAAGCAGCGGGAGGGAAAGGCTACACCTTC. It codes for CASSQAAGGKGYTF.

The CDR3 DNA reads as TGTGCCAGCAGCTGGGGGACAGGGACATCATACGAGCAGTACTTC. It yields the protein CASSWGTGTSYEQYF. The chain links TRBV5-4 to TRBJ2-7; 9 nucleotides agree with TRBD1. Germline V lookup: CDR1 SGHNT, CDR2 YYREEE (reference sequence). This CDR3 spans 15 amino acids. The trim removed 3 bases at V and 4 bases at J, leaving 8 bases unmatched.

The chain employs TRBV5-1 and TRBJ2-4; the match to TRBD1 covers 8 bases. Germline lookup yields CDR1 SGHRS and CDR2 YFSETQ. The CDR3 consists of 16 residues. The trim removed 3 bases at V and 5 bases at J, leaving 10 bases unmatched. DNA of the CDR3: TGCGCCAGCAGCTCCTCCGGACAGGGATATGAAAACATTCAGTACTTC. Translating it yields CASSSSGQGYENIQYF.

CDR3 DNA: TGTGCCAGCAGTACCGGACAGAGCTCCTATAATTCACCCCTCCACTTT. Its translation is CASSTGQSSYNSPLHF. The chain links TRBV11-2 to TRBJ1-6; a weak D match, TRBD1 (6 bases). Per germline, CDR1 SGHAT and CDR2 FQNNGV. With 6 bases removed from V and 0 bases from J, the gap between germline ends came to 12 bases. The CDR3 runs to 16 residues.

The rearrangement uses TRBV28 and TRBJ1-1; TRBD1 aligns across 7 bases. CDR3 length equals 14 residues. J was trimmed by 1 base and V by 6 bases; bases with no gene match: 5. Per germline, CDR1 MDHEN and CDR2 SYDVKM. Here the CDR3 DNA reads TGTGCCAGCAGGGTGGACAGGAAGAACACTGAAGCTTTCTTT. It codes for CASRVDRKNTEAFF.

This clone is a singleton in its sample. The genes are TRBV28 and TRBJ2-5, with TRBD2 identical over 14 bases. V was clipped by 6 bases and J by 2 bases; unmatched bases: 11. Germline V gene sequence: CDR1 MDHEN, CDR2 SYDVKM. The CDR3 is 18 amino acids. Here the CDR3 DNA reads TGTGCCAGCAGCCACAAGGCCGGGACTAGCGGGGGTCAAGAGACCCAGTACTTC. Translated, it gives CASSHKAGTSGGQETQYF.

This clone was seen a few times. The V gene is TRBV29-1, the J gene TRBJ2-2, with 8 bases that match TRBD2. The CDR3 sequence is 14 residues long. With 3 bases clipped from V and 4 bases from J, the junction kept 4 bases outside the gene matches. The germline V gene has CDR1 SQVTM and CDR2 ANQGSEA. The CDR3 sequence is CSVEVGGGTGELFF. CDR3 bases: TGCAGCGTTGAGGTCGGGGGGGGCACCGGGGAGCTGTTTTTT.

The J gene is TRBJ2-2, the V gene TRBV28, with 10 bases aligning to TRBD1. The CDR3 is made up of 14 amino acids. After removal of 7 bases from V and 6 bases from J, the junction contained 5 bases not matched to a gene. Per germline, CDR1 MDHEN and CDR2 SYDVKM. CDR3 residues: CASTLTGGAGELFF. The CDR3 DNA sequence: TGTGCCAGCACCTTGACAGGGGGCGCCGGGGAGCTGTTTTTT.

This clone was recorded only once. This chain uses TRBV9 with TRBJ1-1, with a possible D match to TRBD1 (6 bases). The CDR3 consists of 14 residues. Looked up from germline, CDR1 is SGDLS and CDR2 is YYNGEE. V was cut by 5 bases and J by 3 bases, with 14 bases left in between. CDR3 region: CASSRGAGHTEAFF. The CDR3 DNA follows: TGTGCCAGCAGTCGGGGGGCAGGTCACACTGAAGCTTTCTTT.

The rearrangement links TRBV5-1 to TRBJ2-7, with 9 bases aligning to TRBD1. This CDR3 region has 16 residues. The ends lost 4 bases at V and 5 bases at J; junction bases unmatched: 13. CDR1 and CDR2 from the germline V gene are SGHRS and YFSETQ. The CDR3 DNA is TGCGCCAGCAGCCCGAACCCGGGACAGGGATTAAACGAGCAGTACTTC. Protein: CASSPNPGQGLNEQYF.

This clone appeared a few times. The chain joins TRBV13 to TRBJ2-7; 9 bases align to TRBD2. Germline values: CDR1 PRHDT, CDR2 FYEKMQ (reference sequence). This CDR3 has 16 residues. Losses at the gene ends were 5 bases for V and 6 bases for J; bases not matched to a gene: 14. The CDR3 nucleotides read TGTGCCAGCAGCCATAGAGCGGGAGGACCCCGAGGCGAGCAGTACTTC. Translating gives CASSHRAGGPRGEQYF.

This rearrangement joins TRBV7-9 to TRBJ2-2, with 9 bases matching TRBD2. From germline, CDR1 is SEHNR and CDR2 FQNEAQ (reference sequence). The CDR3 length is 14 residues. V lost 10 bases and J lost 4; bases outside the gene matches: 7. CDR3 DNA: TGTGCCACCATAGCGGGAGTGAGCACCGGGGAGCTGTTTTTT. This codes for CATIAGVSTGELFF. The full variable domain, in which reference TRBV7-9 and TRBJ2-2 provide the parts outside the CDR3, is DTGVSQNPRHKITKRGQNVTFRCDPISEHNRLYWYRQTLGQGPEFLTYFQNEAQLEKSRLLSDRFSAERPKGSFSTLEIQRTEQGDSAMYLCATIAGVSTGELFFGEGSRLTVL.

The rearrangement uses TRBV7-9 and TRBJ2-1; a weak D match, TRBD2 (6 bases). CDR3 size: 15 residues. Germline V gene sequence: CDR1 SEHNR, CDR2 FQNEAQ (reference sequence). Deletions cut 1 base from V and 1 base from J, with 8 bases between. CDR3 sequence reads: CASSLVAGSYNEQFF. The CDR3 region has the DNA TGTGCCAGCAGCTTAGTTGCGGGATCCTACAATGAGCAGTTCTTC.

This chain links TRBV2 with TRBJ1-5; 8 nucleotides line up with TRBD1. CDR1 and CDR2 (germline): SNHLY, FYNNEI. The CDR3 runs 17 residues. The V and J ends lost 6 bases and 2 bases, in that order; junction bases with no gene match: 12. CDR3 DNA sequence: TGTGCCAGCAGAGGACAGGGTTTAGCAGGGGGCAATCAGCCCCAGCATTTT. This gives the protein CASRGQGLAGGNQPQHF.

This sequence joins TRBV9 and TRBJ1-2; perhaps TRBD1 as D (5 bases). This CDR3 has 14 amino acids. The ends were cut back, 2 bases at V and 2 bases at J, with 10 bases in the middle. Germline lookup yields CDR1 SGDLS and CDR2 YYNGEE. The CDR3 protein is CASSVGEGNYGYTF. CDR3 nucleotides: TGTGCCAGCAGCGTGGGGGAGGGGAACTATGGCTACACCTTC.